The present entry profiles one TCR beta chain with its context. Its antigen is currently not known. There are no base qualities to consult, and no much larger clone falls within one base. The germline V gene supplies CDR1 LGHNA and CDR2 YSLEER. V lost 4 bases and J lost 6 bases; the stretch between them is 14 bases long. Including the terminal cysteine and phenylalanine, the CDR3 comprises 14 residues. The read is trimmed to its CDR3 DNA, 42 bases read in frame from base 1. The cohort was made up of 666 healthy bone marrow donors. At the time of sampling, every cohort member was nominally healthy, though immune exposures that went unrecorded were likely present. The donor was CMV seropositive and belonged to the group of 250 to 350 seropositive cohort members. Each donor provided a peripheral blood sample, and peripheral blood mononuclear cells were used for TCR beta sequencing. Genomic DNA extraction from the blood cell samples was performed with the Qiagen DNeasy Blood Extraction Kit.

Receptor amplification or capture employed the immunoSEQ multiplex PCR assay. The multiplex PCR relied on a mix of 60 forward primers for TCR Vbeta segments and 13 reverse primers for TCR Jbeta segments. The CDR3 region of rearranged TCR beta genes was amplified from genomic DNA by a multiplex PCR assay. Amplified TCR beta libraries were sequenced as 87-base-pair reads on the Illumina HiSeq System. As for the original processing: A later analysis tallied roughly 80 million unique TCR beta chains across the 666 repertoires, and around 10 million of those chains were shared by two or more donors. To remove PCR and sequencing errors, raw reads were error-corrected and collapsed into unique sequences using a nearest-neighbor algorithm that merged closely related sequences. Alignment of CDR3 sequences to IMGT reference sequences was used to assign V, D and J gene segments. For a sequence to be retained, at least a six-nucleotide match to both a V gene segment and a J gene segment was required. Rearrangements were called productive when the CDR3 lacked stop codons and stayed in frame with V and J; all others were non-productive. Following IMGT convention, CDR3 was defined as the stretch from the second conserved V-encoded cysteine to the conserved J-encoded phenylalanine. Sequences without an unambiguous match to a single V gene segment were excluded from the earlier analysis of approximately 600 of the donors. In an earlier analysis of a few hundred of the donors, a V segment was called functional when productive rearrangements were above 56.7%, and segregating when the standard deviation between donors exceeded 5%. A statistical classification framework was built to diagnose cytomegalovirus status from the catalog of TCR beta chain sequences. In a later analysis, TCR nucleotide sequences were compared against IMGT/GENE-DB human TR gene sequences so that V and J genes could be assigned. In a later analysis, CDR3 sequences and most-parsimonious VDJ recombination scenarios were assigned using the TCRdist pipeline. In a later analysis, every TCR beta chain was defined by the combination of its CDR3 amino acid sequence and its V-gene family, and reads without a unique V-gene family were dropped. A later analysis removed several hundred highly shared, low-generation-probability nucleotide sequences to deal with suspected cross-contamination and a sequencing artifact. A later analysis calculated a clonal expansion index for each public chain from normalized within-repertoire ranks of inferred template counts. A later analysis computed generation probabilities with a VDJ recombination model fitted to out-of-frame rearrangements, and checked the results against IGoR. A later analysis scored TCR-TCR, TCR-HLA and TCR-CMV co-occurrence with hypergeometric tests, applying a repertoire-size bias correction to TCR pairs. To estimate false discovery rates, a later analysis permuted the HLA or CMV assignments 20 times. In a later analysis, co-occurring TCRs were grouped using DBSCAN, and TCRdist sequence similarity was added for clustering within HLA-allele-positive subsets. For co-occurrence clustering, repertoires with fewer than 30,000 or more than 120,000 public chains were excluded, along with about five repertoires with anomalous nucleotide sharing. Drawn from immuneACCESS, this table holds only the in-frame rearrangements with V and J called that TCRdb kept. Clones are partly lost; checked studies trace under half to an unresolved V gene and leave the rest unexplained. The D gene and trimming were derived from the DNA, and the V and J assignments and clone size from that table. The sample table shows some 120,000 clones, and more than 75% are seen once. The ten largest account for around 9.9% of the sample.

This specimen belongs to a study of cytomegalovirus exposure and HLA in healthy donors (dated by TCRdb to 2016 to 2017). As for the study more broadly: An earlier analysis of approximately 590 of the donors reported more than 250 Gb of sequence data and roughly 110 million unique TCR beta sequences from 150 million to 200 million T cells. An early release covering 550 to 700 HLA-typed donors comprised 250 to 350 gigabases of sequencing data and approximately 85 million unique TCR sequences. Among the roughly 430 genotyped donors, around 81% belonged to the genetic ancestry cluster associated with self-reported Caucasian donors. The aim of the study was to test whether cataloging public T cell receptors could identify signatures of past pathogen exposure. The T cell repertoires of 666 subjects were profiled by immunosequencing and related to cytomegalovirus serostatus. Besides the first cohort of around 670 subjects, a separate validation cohort made up of over a hundred different subjects was used. High-throughput TCR immunosequencing, statistical association of individual TCRs with disease status, and machine learning were combined to predict cytomegalovirus infection status. A later analysis re-examined previously published TCR beta repertoires from more than 650 donors and added high-resolution HLA genotyping to investigate patterns of TCR occurrence. In the later analysis, no new phenotypic data were used to find candidate immune exposures; instead, reliance was placed on TCR beta sequences and their occurrence across donors. An earlier analysis of some 500 of the donors used high-throughput TCR beta sequencing to judge whether each TCR beta V gene segment behaved as functional or pseudogenic. Donor age, sex, ethnicity and CMV serostatus were collected together with the repertoire data. Genome-wide SNP genotypes for about 60% of the roughly 700 donors were used in a later genetic analysis, which treated that subset as a discovery cohort. All discovery cohort repertoires had been generated using a single sequencing platform. Both class I and class II loci were covered by HLA typing, at four-digit resolution. Typing coverage differed by locus: A, B, C, DRB1 and DQB1 were typed in about 620-630 donors, DQA1 in 522, DPA1 in around 610, and DPB1 in around 490. A few DR-DQ haplotypes were treated as single units for association and clustering because of strong linkage in the cohort. On average, over 200,000 unique TCR beta nucleotide sequences were sequenced per donor among about 400 genotyped donors of the cohort, with roughly 18% of those sequences being non-productive.

The paper as a whole reports these results and caveats: Across donors, most TCR sequences were observed very rarely, whereas some public TCRs were present in many individuals. Only TCR beta chains were sequenced in this cohort, and the absence of alpha or paired-chain data limited detectable features. Compared with the roughly 720-donor mean, donors in an Asian-associated ancestry cluster had fewer N-insertions in productive TCRs, according to a later genetic analysis. A group of highly shared sequence variants was considered likely to be a technical artifact of the sequencing pipeline. A later genetic analysis associated a missense DCLRE1C variant with V-gene and J-gene trimming of TCR beta chains, and an independent cohort replicated the association. In an earlier analysis of some 540 of the donors, most TCR beta V segments appeared in productive rearrangements about 87% or about 30% of the time, broadly matching IMGT annotations. The study listed over 150 TCR beta chains as associated with cytomegalovirus. The earlier analysis of nearly 600 of the donors excluded roughly 16 rarely observed V segments, including chromosome 9 orphons, because counts were too low. Because HLA typing was unavailable for some donors at each locus, only the typed subset was used in association tests. According to a later analysis, most CMV-associated TCR beta chains appeared to be HLA-restricted, and the HLA associations seemed to be driven largely by CMV exposure. A few of the identified cytomegalovirus-associated TCR beta chains were confirmed in vitro to be specific for cytomegalovirus antigens. According to a later analysis, parvovirus B19, influenza, CMV and Epstein-Barr virus appeared linked to several top co-occurrence clusters. The 87-base-pair reads could not distinguish some IMGT-functional V segments, including TRBV6-2 and TRBV6-3, so those segments were excluded. Compared with equally common non-associated chains, HLA-associated TCR beta chains in a later analysis were more clonally expanded and had lower generation probabilities. When HLA alleles, especially DR and DQ, strongly co-occurred, attributing TCR associations to individual alleles was difficult. Specific HLA alleles were associated with 15,000 to 20,000 TCR beta sequences at a false discovery rate of 0.05 in a later analysis. In a later analysis, the rate of TCR association differed among HLA loci, with DRB1 alleles having the most associated TCRs and HLA-C alleles having the fewest. Linkage disequilibrium might explain the correlated functional status among segregating V segments, but an unknown experimental factor could not be excluded. A further reported finding was that TCR beta sequences accurately predicted the HLA-A and HLA-B alleles for most subjects in the first cohort. According to the authors, the approach could potentially be generalized to other disease states and immunological phenotypes. The presence/absence analyses assumed that sequencing depth was roughly uniform across donors, and that assumption may not be true. In both the original and validation cohorts, the classifier was reported to diagnose cytomegalovirus status with high specificity and sensitivity. CMV serostatus was the only immune exposure information available for the cohort.

This TCR was recovered from a man aged 25 to 40 in good health and CMV-seropositive. The rearrangement combines TRBV4-3 with TRBJ2-3, with the D gene not confidently named. The sequencing sample was made of PBMCs. The DNA sequence is as follows: TGCGCCAGCAGCCGCGCCGTAACCGGGGATACGCAGTATTTT. Its protein product is CASSRAVTGDTQYF.